In this sample, the clone carrying this TCR beta chain turned up many times. Trimming stripped 3 bases from V and 3 bases from J, with 16 bases between. The germline CDR1 and CDR2 sequences are MNHEY and SMNVEV (reference sequence). The CDR3 covers 16 residues. Both previously described methods and listed TCR primers were employed to make bulk TCR libraries. TCRdb re-derived calls from the PCR reads in MiXCR, one entry per CDR3 protein. The sample records 600,000 to 650,000 distinct CDR3 sequences, 20% being singletons. This sample is drawn from a study of molecular identifiers for immune sequencing clone quantification.

The specimen sequenced was naive CD8+ T cells from blood, with Jurkat cell RNA spiked in. The subset denotes: FACS-sorted CD8+CD4-CCR7+CD45RA+ naive T cells. The sequence was collected from a human donor in good health. Some libraries in this study had Jurkat cell RNA spiked in. The chain has TRBV27 and TRBJ2-3; D gene unclear. CDR3 sequence: CASSLRPLSATDTQYF. CDR3 nucleotides: TGTGCCAGCAGTTTGAGGCCCCTATCGGCAACAGATACGCAGTATTTT.